This T cell receptor beta chain was sequenced during a study of human CD8 memory T cell subsets. With regard to this clonotype: Its antigen is not identified.

Production of TCR beta libraries used UMI-labeled 5' RACE as the method. From the 5' RACE reads, TCRdb lists one entry per CDR3 protein and no DNA. The clone table shows approximately 7,000 distinct CDR3 sequences, with the ten largest holding approximately 20%. TSTEM referred to stem-like memory CD8+ T cells, which were CCR7+ PD-1- TIGIT-. Total CD8+ T cells came from negative magnetic enrichment. Study outcomes and limitations: Stem-like memory T cell repertoires barely overlapped those of precursor exhausted T cells.

CDR1 and CDR2 from the germline V gene are LGHDT and YNNKEL (reference sequence). The CDR3 has 15 residues. Sequencing was done on a sample of CD8+ stem-like memory T cells (TSCM and TCM) sorted from PBMCs. Subset described: stem-like memory CD8 T cells (TSTEM), CCR7+ PD-1- TIGIT-. This clonotype originated in a human donor in good health. This chain uses TRBV3-1 with TRBJ1-1. CDR3 loop: CASSQGSVWNTEAFF. The entire variable domain, with the rest obtained from reference TRBV3-1 and TRBJ1-1, is as follows: DTAVSQTPKYLVTQMGNDKSIKCEQNLGHDTMYWYKQDSKKFLKIMFSYNNKELIINETVPNRFSPKSPDKAHLNLHINSLELGDSAVYFCASSQGSVWNTEAFFGQGTRLTVV.